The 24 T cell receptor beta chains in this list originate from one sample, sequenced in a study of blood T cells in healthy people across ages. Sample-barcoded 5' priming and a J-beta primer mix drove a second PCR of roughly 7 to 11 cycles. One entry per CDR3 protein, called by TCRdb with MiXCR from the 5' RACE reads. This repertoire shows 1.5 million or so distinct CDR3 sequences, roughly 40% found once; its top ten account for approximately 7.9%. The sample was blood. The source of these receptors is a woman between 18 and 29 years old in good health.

The CDR3 loop reads CASSSRGAGQSSPLHF. CDR3 DNA: TGCGCCAGCAGCTCACGAGGGGCGGGACAGTCTTCACCCCTCCACTTT. The chain combines TRBV5-1 with TRBJ1-6, with 7 bases fitting TRBD1. The CDR3 is 16 amino acids. V shed 3 bases, J shed 9 bases, and the junction held 12 bases outside the gene matches. Germline CDR1 SGHRS, CDR2 YFSETQ.

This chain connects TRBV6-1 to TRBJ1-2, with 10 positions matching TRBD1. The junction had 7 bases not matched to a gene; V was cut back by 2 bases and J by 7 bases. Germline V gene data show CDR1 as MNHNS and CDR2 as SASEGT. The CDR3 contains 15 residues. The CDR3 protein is CASSEFRRTGGGYTF. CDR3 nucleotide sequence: TGTGCCAGCAGTGAATTCAGAAGGACAGGGGGTGGCTACACCTTC.

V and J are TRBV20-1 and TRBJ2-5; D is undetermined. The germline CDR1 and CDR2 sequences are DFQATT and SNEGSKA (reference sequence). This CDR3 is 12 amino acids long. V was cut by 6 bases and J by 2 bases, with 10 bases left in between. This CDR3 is CSAGRGQETQYF. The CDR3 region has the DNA TGCAGTGCAGGCCGTGGGCAAGAGACCCAGTACTTC.

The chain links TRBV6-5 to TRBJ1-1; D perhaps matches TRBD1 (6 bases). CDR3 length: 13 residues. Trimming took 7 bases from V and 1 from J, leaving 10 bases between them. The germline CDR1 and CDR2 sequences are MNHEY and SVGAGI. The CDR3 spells CASTDRPNTEAFF. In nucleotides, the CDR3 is TGTGCCAGCACCGACAGGCCGAACACTGAAGCTTTCTTT.

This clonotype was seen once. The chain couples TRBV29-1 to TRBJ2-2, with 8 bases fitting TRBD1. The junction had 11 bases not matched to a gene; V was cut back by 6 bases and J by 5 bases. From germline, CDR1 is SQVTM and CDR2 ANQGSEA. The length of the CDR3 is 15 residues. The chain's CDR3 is CSVQPQGARTGELFF. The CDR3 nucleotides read TGCAGCGTACAACCTCAGGGGGCGCGGACCGGGGAGCTGTTTTTT.

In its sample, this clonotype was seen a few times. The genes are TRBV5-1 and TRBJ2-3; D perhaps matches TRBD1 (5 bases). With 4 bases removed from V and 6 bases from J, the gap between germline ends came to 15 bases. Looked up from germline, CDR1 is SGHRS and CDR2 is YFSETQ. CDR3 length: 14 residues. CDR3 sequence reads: CASSQGYGKDTQYF. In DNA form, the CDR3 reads TGCGCCAGCAGCCAGGGTTATGGGAAGGATACGCAGTATTTT.

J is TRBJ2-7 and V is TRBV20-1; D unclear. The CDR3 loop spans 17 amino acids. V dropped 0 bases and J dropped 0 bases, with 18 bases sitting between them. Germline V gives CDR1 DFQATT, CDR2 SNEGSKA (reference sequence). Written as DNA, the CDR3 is TGCAGTGCTAGAGATACGATTGGGATGTCGAGCTCCTACGAGCAGTACTTC. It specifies CSARDTIGMSSSYEQYF.

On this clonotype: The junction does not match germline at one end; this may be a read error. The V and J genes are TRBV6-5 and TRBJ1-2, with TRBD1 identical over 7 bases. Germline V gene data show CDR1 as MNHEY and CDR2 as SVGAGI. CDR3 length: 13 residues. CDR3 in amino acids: CAGSYGTGVGYTF. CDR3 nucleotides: TGTGCCGGCAGTTACGGAACAGGGGTTGGCTACACCTTC.

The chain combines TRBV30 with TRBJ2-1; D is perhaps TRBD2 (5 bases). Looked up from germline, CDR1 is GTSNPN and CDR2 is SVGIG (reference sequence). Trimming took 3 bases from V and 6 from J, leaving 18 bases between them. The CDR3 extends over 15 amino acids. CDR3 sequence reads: CAWRSGPPGGNEQFF. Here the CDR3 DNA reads TGTGCCTGGAGGTCCGGCCCTCCAGGAGGCAATGAGCAGTTCTTC. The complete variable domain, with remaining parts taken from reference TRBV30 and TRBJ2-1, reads SQTIHQWPATLVQPVGSPLSLECTVEGTSNPNLYWYRQAAGRGLQLLFYSVGIGQISSEVPQNLSASRPQDRQFILSSKKLLLSDSGFYLCAWRSGPPGGNEQFFGPGTRLTVL.

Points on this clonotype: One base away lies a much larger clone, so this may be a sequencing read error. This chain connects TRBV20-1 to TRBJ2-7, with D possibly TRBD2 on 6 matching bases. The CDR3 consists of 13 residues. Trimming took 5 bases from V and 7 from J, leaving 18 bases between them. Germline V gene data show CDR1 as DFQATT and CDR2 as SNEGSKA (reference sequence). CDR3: CSAPGTSYNEQYF. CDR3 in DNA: TGCAGTGCTCCCGGGACTTCTTACAATGAGCAGTACTTC.

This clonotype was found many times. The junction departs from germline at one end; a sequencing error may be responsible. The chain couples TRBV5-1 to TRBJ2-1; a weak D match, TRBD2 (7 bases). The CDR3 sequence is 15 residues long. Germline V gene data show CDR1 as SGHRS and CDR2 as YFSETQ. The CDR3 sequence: CASSSSGGPYNEQFF. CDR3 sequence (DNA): TGTGCCAGCAGTTCCTCGGGGGGCCCCTACAATGAGCAGTTCTTC. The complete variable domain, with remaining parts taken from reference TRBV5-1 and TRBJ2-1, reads KAGVTQTPRYLIKTRGQQVTLSCSPISGHRSVSWYQQTPGQGLQFLFEYFSETQRNKGNFPGRFSGRQFSNSRSEMNVSTLELGDSALYLCASSSSGGPYNEQFFGPGTRLTVL.

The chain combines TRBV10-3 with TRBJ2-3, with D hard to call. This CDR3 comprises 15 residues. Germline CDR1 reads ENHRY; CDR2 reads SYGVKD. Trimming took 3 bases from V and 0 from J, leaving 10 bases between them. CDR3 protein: CAISDSAGSTDTQYF. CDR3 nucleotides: TGTGCCATCAGTGACTCTGCAGGTAGCACAGATACGCAGTATTTT.

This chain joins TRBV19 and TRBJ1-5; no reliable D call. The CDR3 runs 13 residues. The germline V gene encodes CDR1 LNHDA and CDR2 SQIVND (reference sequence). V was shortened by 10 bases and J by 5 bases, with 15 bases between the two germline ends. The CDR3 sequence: CATKPRADQPQHF. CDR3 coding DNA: TGTGCCACTAAACCCCGGGCGGATCAGCCCCAGCATTTT.

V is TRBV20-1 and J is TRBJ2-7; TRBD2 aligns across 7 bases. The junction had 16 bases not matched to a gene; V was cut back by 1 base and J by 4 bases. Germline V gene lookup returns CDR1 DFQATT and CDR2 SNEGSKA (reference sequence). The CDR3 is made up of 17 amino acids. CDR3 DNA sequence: TGCAGTGCTAGAGCTCCCTCGGGAGGCGGGACTTTGTACGAGCAGTACTTC. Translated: CSARAPSGGGTLYEQYF.

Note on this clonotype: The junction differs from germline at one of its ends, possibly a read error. This CDR3 reads CAISEKREGDMQYF. As DNA, the CDR3 is TGTGCCATCAGTGAAAAGCGGGAGGGCGATATGCAGTATTTT. The chain links TRBV10-3 to TRBJ2-3; 10 bases fit TRBD2. Germline loops: CDR1 ENHRY, CDR2 SYGVKD. This CDR3 contains 14 residues.

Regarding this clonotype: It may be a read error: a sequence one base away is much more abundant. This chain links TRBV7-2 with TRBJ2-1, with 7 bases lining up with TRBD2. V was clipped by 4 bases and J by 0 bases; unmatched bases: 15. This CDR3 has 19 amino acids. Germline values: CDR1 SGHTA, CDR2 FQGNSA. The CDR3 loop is CASSYSGQRHYSSYNEQFF. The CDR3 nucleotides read TGTGCCAGCAGCTATAGCGGGCAGCGTCATTACAGCTCCTACAATGAGCAGTTCTTC.

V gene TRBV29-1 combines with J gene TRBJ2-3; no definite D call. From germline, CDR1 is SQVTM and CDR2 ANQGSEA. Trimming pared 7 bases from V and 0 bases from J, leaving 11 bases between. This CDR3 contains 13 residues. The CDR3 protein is CSGRRGSTDTQYF. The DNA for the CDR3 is TGCAGCGGTCGGAGAGGCAGCACAGATACGCAGTATTTT.

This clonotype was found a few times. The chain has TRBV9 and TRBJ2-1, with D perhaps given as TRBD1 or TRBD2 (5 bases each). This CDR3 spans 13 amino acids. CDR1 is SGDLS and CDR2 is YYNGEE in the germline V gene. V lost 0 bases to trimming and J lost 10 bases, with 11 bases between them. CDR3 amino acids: CASSVATGPEQFF. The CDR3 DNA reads TGTGCCAGCAGCGTAGCTACGGGACCCGAGCAGTTCTTC.

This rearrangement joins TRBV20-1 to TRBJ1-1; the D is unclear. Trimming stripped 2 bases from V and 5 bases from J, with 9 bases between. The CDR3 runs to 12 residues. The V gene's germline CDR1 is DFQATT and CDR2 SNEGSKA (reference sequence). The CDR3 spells CSARLGKTEAFF. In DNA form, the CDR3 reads TGCAGTGCTAGATTAGGGAAGACTGAAGCTTTCTTT.

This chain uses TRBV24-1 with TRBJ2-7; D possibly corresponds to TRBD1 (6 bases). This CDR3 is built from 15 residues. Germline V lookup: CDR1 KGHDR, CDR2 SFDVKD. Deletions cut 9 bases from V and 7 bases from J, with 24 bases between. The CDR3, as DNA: TGTGCCACCTATAAGTCGACAGGACCCTACAATGAGCAGTACTTC. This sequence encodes CATYKSTGPYNEQYF.

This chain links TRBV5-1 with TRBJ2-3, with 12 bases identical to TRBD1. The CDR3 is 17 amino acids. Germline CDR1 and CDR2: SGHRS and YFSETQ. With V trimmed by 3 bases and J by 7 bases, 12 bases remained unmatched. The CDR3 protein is CASSSTPGQGARNTQYF. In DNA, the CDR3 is TGCGCCAGCAGCTCGACGCCGGGACAGGGGGCGCGGAATACGCAGTATTTT.

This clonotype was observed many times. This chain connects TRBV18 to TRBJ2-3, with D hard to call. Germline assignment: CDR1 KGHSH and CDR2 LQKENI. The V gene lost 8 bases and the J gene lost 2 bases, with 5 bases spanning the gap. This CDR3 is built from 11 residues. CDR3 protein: CASSPTDTQYF. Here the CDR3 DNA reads TGTGCCAGCAGCCCCACAGATACGCAGTATTTT.

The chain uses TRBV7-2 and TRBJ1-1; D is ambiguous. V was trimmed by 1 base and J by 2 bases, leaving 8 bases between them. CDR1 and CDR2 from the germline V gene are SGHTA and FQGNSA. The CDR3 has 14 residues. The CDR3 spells CASSLVFINTEAFF. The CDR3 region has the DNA TGTGCCAGCAGCTTAGTCTTCATAAACACTGAAGCTTTCTTT.

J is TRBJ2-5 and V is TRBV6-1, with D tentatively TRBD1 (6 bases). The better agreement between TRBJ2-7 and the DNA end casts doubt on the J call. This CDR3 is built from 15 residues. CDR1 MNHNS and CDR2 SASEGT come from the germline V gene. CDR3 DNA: TGTGCCAGCAGTGAAGCCCTCAGGGGTTCCCACGAGCAGTACTTC. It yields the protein CASSEALRGSHEQYF.